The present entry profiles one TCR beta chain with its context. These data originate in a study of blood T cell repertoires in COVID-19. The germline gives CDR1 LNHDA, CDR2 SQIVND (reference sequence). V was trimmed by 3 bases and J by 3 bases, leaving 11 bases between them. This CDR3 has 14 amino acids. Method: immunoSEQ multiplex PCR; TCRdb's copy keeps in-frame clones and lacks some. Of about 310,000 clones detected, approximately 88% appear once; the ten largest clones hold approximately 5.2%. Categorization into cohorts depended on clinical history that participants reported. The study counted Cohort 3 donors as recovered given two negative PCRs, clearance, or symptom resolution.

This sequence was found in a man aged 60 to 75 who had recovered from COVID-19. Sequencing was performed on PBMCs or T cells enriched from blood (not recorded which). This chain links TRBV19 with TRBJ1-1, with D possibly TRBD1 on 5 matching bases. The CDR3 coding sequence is TGTGCCAGTAGTATCGGGGGGTGGGACACTGAAGCTTTCTTT. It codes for CASSIGGWDTEAFF.